The entry below gives a single T cell receptor beta chain sequence along with its context. Its antigen remains unidentified. Using immunoSEQ multiplex PCR, the repertoire was profiled, and TCRdb retains in-frame clones only, with some absent. The sample records 95,000 to 150,000 clones, 92% being singletons. The data originate from a study of T cell responses to AZD1222 COVID-19 vaccine. Between the trimmed V and J ends, which lost 4 bases and 1 base, there was a span of 11 bases. Germline lookup yields CDR1 SGHRS and CDR2 YFSETQ. The CDR3 is 14 amino acids. Study-wide findings and caveats: Repertoires in all cases were sampled only once the peak T cell response had passed. Clonal diversity was possibly underestimated, and the donors were mostly white British, with more females.

V and J are TRBV5-1 and TRBJ1-1; no clear D gene. This specimen was peripheral blood, taken on day 0 of AZD1222 vaccination. The source of this sequence is an adult in good health. The CDR3 reads CASSIQTANTEAFF. CDR3 DNA: TGCGCCAGCAGCATACAAACAGCGAACACTGAAGCTTTCTTT. Complete variable domain (other parts from reference TRBV5-1 and TRBJ1-1): KAGVTQTPRYLIKTRGQQVTLSCSPISGHRSVSWYQQTPGQGLQFLFEYFSETQRNKGNFPGRFSGRQFSNSRSEMNVSTLELGDSALYLCASSIQTANTEAFFGQGTRLTVV.